These 11 T cell receptor beta chains originate from one sample sequenced in a study of blood T cell repertoires in COVID-19. Only in-frame clones appear in the TCRdb table, and some are missing; sequencing was by immunoSEQ multiplex PCR. The repertoire includes a few hundred thousand clones, about 82% of them detected once, and around 1.5% sits in the top ten. The specimen sequenced was peripheral blood. Source of these receptors: a woman between 50 and 59 years old with acute or convalescent COVID-19.

This clone was found once. The chain employs TRBV27 and TRBJ1-2, with a tentative D call TRBD1 (6 bases). V lost 4 bases, J lost 8 bases, and 17 bases lay in between. This CDR3 has 14 amino acids. CDR1 MNHEY and CDR2 SMNVEV come from the germline V gene (reference sequence). The CDR3 nucleotides read TGTGCCAGCAGTTCAGGGGTCCTCCTGAAGGGCTACACCTTC. This encodes CASSSGVLLKGYTF.

The genes are TRBV18 and TRBJ2-5, with D maybe TRBD1 (7 bases). This CDR3 contains 15 residues. Trimming pared 3 bases from V and 4 bases from J, leaving 15 bases between. CDR1 and CDR2 (germline): KGHSH, LQKENI. CDR3 DNA: TGTGCCAGCTCACCGGAGGGGGCGCGAGGAGAGACCCAGTACTTC. This translates into CASSPEGARGETQYF.

V gene TRBV29-1 combines with J gene TRBJ1-2; D unresolved. Trimming stripped 3 bases from V and 4 bases from J, with 6 bases between. Germline CDR1 is SQVTM and CDR2 is ANQGSEA. This CDR3 has 11 amino acids. The CDR3 DNA is TGCAGCGTTGAGTACAGCTATGGCTACACCTTC. This translates into CSVEYSYGYTF.

This clone was seen just once. The rearrangement links TRBV9 to TRBJ2-3; a weak D match, TRBD2 (6 bases). Germline V lookup: CDR1 SGDLS, CDR2 YYNGEE. The V end was cut by 3 bases, the J end by 6 bases, with 11 bases between. The CDR3 has 13 residues. The CDR3, as DNA: TGTGCCAGCAGCGGCGACCTAGCGGATACGCAGTATTTT. It encodes CASSGDLADTQYF.

The V and J genes are TRBV9 and TRBJ1-1; 9 bases match TRBD1. The CDR3 runs to 14 residues. Germline V lookup: CDR1 SGDLS, CDR2 YYNGEE. The V gene end was trimmed by 6 bases and the J gene end by 1 base; junction bases not matched to a gene: 4. The CDR3 spells CASNPTGGNTEAFF. CDR3 DNA sequence: TGTGCCAGCAACCCGACAGGGGGGAACACTGAAGCTTTCTTT.

This chain joins TRBV5-4 and TRBJ2-1; D is perhaps TRBD2 (5 bases). Trimming shortened V by 1 base and J by 4 bases, and 9 bases separated the two germline ends. The CDR3 runs 14 residues. Looked up from germline, CDR1 is SGHNT and CDR2 is YYREEE (reference sequence). The CDR3 bases are TGTGCCAGCAGCTTGCCCGGGGTATACAATGAGCAGTTCTTC. This gives the protein CASSLPGVYNEQFF.

This chain links TRBV20-1 with TRBJ1-4; D unresolved. The CDR3 runs 14 residues. V shed 3 bases and J shed 5 bases, with 13 bases lying between them. CDR1 is DFQATT and CDR2 is SNEGSKA in the germline V gene (reference sequence). In DNA form, the CDR3 reads TGCAGTGCTAGTGGCCCCTTACAGAATGAAAAACTGTTTTTT. It yields the protein CSASGPLQNEKLFF.

The chain couples TRBV6-6 to TRBJ2-1; 9 bases are a match to TRBD1. The CDR3 runs 14 residues. Per germline, CDR1 MNHNY and CDR2 SVGAGI (reference sequence). The J segment lost 5 bases and the V segment lost 6 bases, leaving 5 bases of the junction unmatched. CDR3 loop: CASRQDRGDNEQFF. DNA of the CDR3: TGTGCCAGCAGACAGGACAGGGGAGACAATGAGCAGTTCTTC.

The V call is TRBV19, the J call TRBJ1-1; D not certain. The CDR3 is 15 amino acids. Trimming took off 5 bases at V and 1 base at J, with 14 bases between the two ends. Per the germline V gene, CDR1 is LNHDA and CDR2 is SQIVND (reference sequence). CDR3 loop: CASSFSNTGNTEAFF. For the CDR3, the DNA is TGTGCCAGTAGTTTTTCCAACACGGGGAACACTGAAGCTTTCTTT.

With regard to this clone: Additional DNA sequences in this sample encode the identical CDR3. J is TRBJ1-1 and V is TRBV9; no clear D gene. CDR3 size: 14 residues. Trimming left V 0 bases short and J 1 base short, with 7 bases between. Looked up from germline, CDR1 is SGDLS and CDR2 is YYNGEE. The CDR3 bases are TGTGCCAGCAGCGTAGTTCCAGGGAACACTGAAGCTTTCTTT. Its protein is CASSVVPGNTEAFF.

The chain employs TRBV5-1 and TRBJ2-2, with D possibly being TRBD1 (6 bases). Germline V gene lookup returns CDR1 SGHRS and CDR2 YFSETQ. V lost 1 base to trimming and J lost 7 bases, with 14 bases between them. The CDR3 covers 15 residues. The CDR3 loop reads CASSLPQGSIGELFF. CDR3 DNA sequence: TGCGCCAGCAGCTTGCCGCAGGGGAGCATCGGGGAGCTGTTTTTT.